Following are 31 T cell receptor beta chains from one sample sequenced in a study of T cell responses to AZD1222 COVID-19 vaccine (dated by TCRdb to the early 2020s). Library construction relied on the immunoSEQ multiplex PCR assay. TCRdb retrieved this table from immuneACCESS and kept in-frame rearrangements only. Not all clones are present; in checked studies, unresolved V genes account for under half, and no reason is known for the remainder. For this sample there are approximately 110,000 clones; 92% appear just once. The top ten hold approximately 7.9% of the sample. The meaning of the sample's time point label: about 28 days (+/-7) after the second vaccine dose. Sequenced material: peripheral blood, taken 28 days after the second AZD1222 dose. The source of these receptors is an adult who received the AZD1222 COVID-19 vaccine.

The chain has TRBV4-1 and TRBJ2-1; weak D call: TRBD1 (7 bases). The CDR3 extends over 13 amino acids. Trimming cost V 2 bases and J 14 bases, with 16 bases left between them. Germline V CDR1 and CDR2: MGHRA, YSYEKL. DNA for the CDR3: TGCGCCAGCAGCCAACCTGACAGGGAGGCAAAGTTCTTC. Amino acids: CASSQPDREAKFF.

This rearrangement joins TRBV5-1 to TRBJ2-1, with 7 bases lining up with TRBD1. V gave up 0 bases and J gave up 5 bases; unmatched junction bases: 8. The CDR3 covers 16 residues. Germline V lookup: CDR1 SGHRS, CDR2 YFSETQ. CDR3 loop: CASSLDIRTGNNEQFF. DNA for the CDR3: TGCGCCAGCAGCTTGGATATTCGGACAGGCAACAATGAGCAGTTCTTC.

The chain couples TRBV28 to TRBJ1-3, with TRBD1 as a possible D gene (6 bases). Trimming took off 6 bases at V and 8 bases at J, with 17 bases between the two ends. The germline CDR1 and CDR2 sequences are MDHEN and SYDVKM. The CDR3 runs to 14 residues. The CDR3, as DNA: TGTGCCAGCAGCCTCGGGACACCCGGGGACACCATATATTTT. Translated: CASSLGTPGDTIYF.

The chain uses TRBV28 and TRBJ2-7; 10 bases fit TRBD2. Per germline, CDR1 MDHEN and CDR2 SYDVKM. The CDR3 loop spans 15 amino acids. Trimming removed 5 bases from V and 2 bases from J; junction bases left unmatched: 6. CDR3 amino acids: CASSPRTSGAYEQYF. CDR3 coding DNA: TGTGCCAGCAGTCCCCGGACTAGCGGAGCCTACGAGCAGTACTTC. Full variable domain (remainder filled in from reference TRBV28 and TRBJ2-7): DVKVTQSSRYLVKRTGEKVFLECVQDMDHENMFWYRQDPGLGLRLIYFSYDVKMKEKGDIPEGYSVSREKKERFSLILESASTNQTSMYLCASSPRTSGAYEQYFGPGTRLTVT.

V is TRBV9 and J is TRBJ2-1; D is unresolved. CDR1 is SGDLS and CDR2 is YYNGEE in the germline V gene. V was trimmed by 3 bases and J by 0 bases, leaving 16 bases between them. This CDR3 spans 17 amino acids. The CDR3: CASSATPGQSSYNEQFF. CDR3 nucleotides: TGTGCCAGCAGCGCCACCCCGGGCCAGAGCTCCTACAATGAGCAGTTCTTC.

The chain couples TRBV7-2 to TRBJ2-3; 7 nucleotides line up with TRBD2. The junction had 4 bases not matched to a gene; V was cut back by 8 bases and J by 2 bases. The CDR3 spans 13 residues. CDR1 and CDR2 from the germline V gene are SGHTA and FQGNSA. CDR3 DNA: TGTGCCAGCTCACGGGGGGACACAGATACGCAGTATTTT. It is translated as CASSRGDTDTQYF. The full variable domain, with the rest looked up from reference TRBV7-2 and TRBJ2-3, is GAGVSQSPSNKVTEKGKDVELRCDPISGHTALYWYRQSLGQGLEFLIYFQGNSAPDKSGLPSDRFSAERTGGSVSTLTIQRTQQEDSAVYLCASSRGDTDTQYFGPGTRLTVL.

The V call is TRBV14, the J call TRBJ1-4; D is undetermined. The length of the CDR3 is 12 residues. The V end was cut by 4 bases, the J end by 4 bases, with 4 bases between. The germline V gene encodes CDR1 SGHDN and CDR2 FVKESK. The CDR3 protein is CASSLLNEKLFF. CDR3 bases: TGTGCCAGCAGCCTACTTAATGAAAAACTGTTTTTT.

V and J are TRBV9 and TRBJ2-5; D is unclear. The CDR3 spans 16 residues. Trimming pared 3 bases from V and 7 bases from J, leaving 22 bases between. In germline, CDR1 is SGDLS, CDR2 YYNGEE. CDR3 in amino acids: CASSAGGFGLFGTQYF. CDR3 nucleotide sequence: TGTGCCAGCAGCGCAGGTGGATTTGGTCTATTCGGGACCCAGTACTTC.

The chain employs TRBV3-1 (or the pseudogene TRBV3-2) and TRBJ2-7, with 8 bases fitting TRBD1. Germline CDR1 reads LGHDT; CDR2 reads YNNKEL (reference sequence). V lost 8 bases to trimming and J lost 3 bases; unmatched junction nucleotides: 6. The CDR3 extends over 13 amino acids. CDR3 loop: CASSDRADYEQYF. The CDR3 bases are TGTGCCAGCTCGGACAGGGCCGACTACGAGCAGTACTTC.

This sequence joins TRBV4-1 and TRBJ2-5; 10 nucleotides line up with TRBD1. CDR3 length equals 15 residues. The trim removed 0 bases at V and 6 bases at J, leaving 4 bases unmatched. In germline, CDR1 is MGHRA, CDR2 YSYEKL. The CDR3 bases are TGCGCCAGCAGCCAAGAGGGACAGGGGAGTCAGACCCAGTACTTC. It encodes CASSQEGQGSQTQYF.

V is TRBV29-1 and J is TRBJ1-1; D is unresolved. The germline V and J ends were trimmed by 5 bases and 5 bases, with 18 bases remaining between them. This CDR3 region has 14 residues. CDR1 SQVTM and CDR2 ANQGSEA come from the germline V gene. The CDR3 DNA reads TGCAGCGTTTGGGTGACGGGGAGAGGAACTGAAGCTTTCTTT. This encodes CSVWVTGRGTEAFF.

The DNA of the CDR3 is TGTGCCAGCAGCTCCAAGATCCGGGATGAGCAGTTCTTC. Translating it yields CASSSKIRDEQFF. The gene calls are TRBV5-4 and TRBJ2-1; D gene ambiguous. Germline CDR1 and CDR2: SGHNT and YYREEE (reference sequence). The V and J ends lost 3 bases and 8 bases respectively, with 12 bases between them. This CDR3 comprises 13 residues.

The J gene is TRBJ1-4, the V gene TRBV5-4, with D unclear. This CDR3 contains 14 residues. The V end was cut by 1 base, the J end by 8 bases, with 12 bases between. CDR1 and CDR2 (germline): SGHNT, YYREEE (reference sequence). The DNA for the CDR3 is TGTGCCAGCAGCTTGCGAGCCCAAGGAGAAAAACTGTTTTTT. Amino acids: CASSLRAQGEKLFF.

The V gene is TRBV4-2, the J gene TRBJ1-4; D is unresolved. The CDR3 spans 15 residues. Germline values: CDR1 LGHNA, CDR2 YNFKEQ. Trimming pared 1 base from V and 8 bases from J, leaving 14 bases between. This CDR3 is CASSQAWGTGEKLFF. DNA for the CDR3: TGTGCCAGCAGCCAAGCGTGGGGAACGGGGGAAAAACTGTTTTTT.

The chain carries TRBV28 and TRBJ1-5; D remains ambiguous. V was cut by 4 bases and J by 0 bases, with 7 bases left in between. Germline V CDR1 and CDR2: MDHEN, SYDVKM. The length of the CDR3 is 14 residues. The CDR3, as DNA: TGTGCCAGCAGTTACGGGGATAGCAATCAGCCCCAGCATTTT. As protein: CASSYGDSNQPQHF. The full variable domain, completed using reference TRBV28 and TRBJ1-5, is DVKVTQSSRYLVKRTGEKVFLECVQDMDHENMFWYRQDPGLGLRLIYFSYDVKMKEKGDIPEGYSVSREKKERFSLILESASTNQTSMYLCASSYGDSNQPQHFGDGTRLSIL.

With respect to this clone: Within the sample, other DNA sequences also encode this same CDR3. The J gene is TRBJ1-2, the V gene TRBV25-1; 8 bases align to TRBD1. The J segment lost 4 bases and the V segment lost 4 bases, leaving 2 bases of the junction unmatched. The CDR3 totals 13 residues. The germline CDR1 and CDR2 sequences are MGHDK and SYGVNS. CDR3 nucleotide sequence: TGTGCCAGCAGTGTAGGACAGGGCTATGGCTACACCTTC. As protein: CASSVGQGYGYTF.

This clone was counted only a few times. This chain joins TRBV2 and TRBJ1-1; 8 bases are shared with TRBD1. The CDR3 extends over 11 amino acids. Germline V lookup: CDR1 SNHLY, CDR2 FYNNEI. The trim removed 8 bases at V and 4 bases at J, leaving 0 bases unmatched. The CDR3 region has the DNA TGTGCCAGCGACAGGGGCACTGAAGCTTTCTTT. Translating gives CASDRGTEAFF. The entire variable domain, with the rest obtained from reference TRBV2 and TRBJ1-1, is as follows: EPEVTQTPSHQVTQMGQEVILRCVPISNHLYFYWYRQILGQKVEFLVSFYNNEISEKSEIFDDQFSVERPDGSNFTLKIRSTKLEDSAMYFCASDRGTEAFFGQGTRLTVV.

The CDR3, as DNA: TGTGCCAGCAGCTTGGCCAAGGGACTAGCCTACAATGAGCAGTTCTTC. Its translation: CASSLAKGLAYNEQFF. This chain joins TRBV5-5 and TRBJ2-1; 8 nucleotides agree with TRBD2. The CDR3 runs 16 residues. The germline CDR1 and CDR2 sequences are SGHKS and YYEKEE (reference sequence). Trimming took 0 bases from V and 2 from J; bases not matched to a gene: 4.

The chain joins TRBV5-1 to TRBJ1-2; D uncertain. CDR3 length: 16 amino acids. The V end was cut by 0 bases, the J end by 4 bases, with 16 bases between. Per the germline V gene, CDR1 is SGHRS and CDR2 is YFSETQ. CDR3 in amino acids: CASSLDIAGQGYGYTF. The CDR3 coding sequence is TGCGCCAGCAGCTTGGATATCGCAGGCCAAGGCTATGGCTACACCTTC.

The chain has TRBV5-1 and TRBJ1-2; TRBD1 matches at 11 bases. CDR3 size: 15 residues. Germline-derived CDR1 and CDR2 are SGHRS and YFSETQ. Unmatched junction bases numbered 7, after V lost 4 bases and J lost 5 bases. CDR3 region: CASSLRGTGGYGYTF. CDR3 bases: TGCGCCAGCAGCCTGCGCGGGACAGGGGGATATGGCTACACCTTC.

In this sample, this clone turned up once. The chain carries TRBV7-9 and TRBJ1-1; the D is unclear. Germline V gives CDR1 SEHNR, CDR2 FQNEAQ (reference sequence). Trimming took off 1 base at V and 1 base at J, with 4 bases between the two ends. The CDR3 length is 13 residues. CDR3 residues: CASSLVENTEAFF. In DNA, the CDR3 is TGTGCCAGCAGCTTAGTAGAGAACACTGAAGCTTTCTTT. The full variable domain, rest sourced from reference TRBV7-9 and TRBJ1-1, is DTGVSQNPRHKITKRGQNVTFRCDPISEHNRLYWYRQTLGQGPEFLTYFQNEAQLEKSRLLSDRFSAERPKGSFSTLEIQRTEQGDSAMYLCASSLVENTEAFFGQGTRLTVV.

The V and J genes are TRBV9 and TRBJ2-7; TRBD2 matches 7 bases. Germline V CDR1 and CDR2: SGDLS, YYNGEE. The V segment lost 2 bases and the J segment 7 bases; nucleotides outside the gene matches: 15. This CDR3 region has 16 residues. As DNA, the CDR3 is TGTGCCAGCAGCGTGGACTATTTAGCGGGCGGTGGAGAGCAGTACTTC. Protein sequence: CASSVDYLAGGGEQYF.

The V gene is TRBV28, the J gene TRBJ2-7; D possibly uses TRBD1 or TRBD2 (6 bases each). V was cut by 5 bases and J by 6 bases, with 20 bases left in between. This CDR3 is 15 amino acids long. CDR1 is MDHEN, CDR2 SYDVKM, per germline. In nucleotides, the CDR3 is TGTGCCAGCAGTAGGGGTGGCGGGACACCTTTCGAGCAGTACTTC. Protein sequence: CASSRGGGTPFEQYF. The full variable domain, in which reference TRBV28 and TRBJ2-7 provide the parts outside the CDR3, is DVKVTQSSRYLVKRTGEKVFLECVQDMDHENMFWYRQDPGLGLRLIYFSYDVKMKEKGDIPEGYSVSREKKERFSLILESASTNQTSMYLCASSRGGGTPFEQYFGPGTRLTVT.

The chain recombines TRBV6-5 with TRBJ2-2; TRBD1 matches 9 bases. CDR1 and CDR2 (germline): MNHEY, SVGAGI. V lost 10 bases and J lost 8; bases outside the gene matches: 8. The CDR3 has 13 residues. CDR3 amino acids: CATRDRENGELFF. For the CDR3, the DNA is TGTGCCACCCGGGACAGGGAGAATGGGGAGCTGTTTTTT.

V is TRBV5-1 and J is TRBJ2-1; 7 bases fit TRBD2. V shed 1 base and J 3 bases; nucleotides not matched to a gene: 7. The CDR3 consists of 16 residues. CDR1 SGHRS and CDR2 YFSETQ come from the germline V gene. The CDR3 reads CASSLYPSGDYNEQFF. The CDR3, as DNA: TGCGCCAGCAGCTTGTATCCCAGCGGGGACTACAATGAGCAGTTCTTC.

The chain is built from TRBV21-1 and TRBJ1-6; TRBD1, the table's D call, was not compared with the DNA. TRBV21-1 is given as a pseudogene. The CDR3 totals 14 residues. The CDR3 spells CASFPGLRNSPLHF. The CDR3 nucleotides read TGTGCCAGCTTTCCAGGGTTAAGGAATTCACCCCTCCACTTT.

This clone occurred once. Relative to the germline gene, one junction end is altered; a read error may explain this. This chain connects TRBV6-1 to TRBJ2-7; no clear D gene. Looked up from germline, CDR1 is MNHNS and CDR2 is SASEGT. The CDR3 spans 12 residues. The CDR3 sequence: CASSRWSSEQYF. Here the CDR3 DNA reads TGTGCCAGCAGTCGTTGGTCCTCCGAGCAGTACTTC.

This clone has a single count. The gene calls are TRBV6-6 and TRBJ1-1; the D is unclear. Trimming took off 2 bases at V and 8 bases at J, with 15 bases between the two ends. This CDR3 region has 14 residues. Germline V gene lookup returns CDR1 MNHNY and CDR2 SVGAGI (reference sequence). DNA of the CDR3: TGTGCCAGCAGTTACACGGTGCCATTTAGCGAAGCTTTCTTT. Amino acid sequence: CASSYTVPFSEAFF.

V and J are TRBV10-3 and TRBJ2-7; 13 bases map to TRBD2. V lost 6 bases and J lost 2; bases outside the gene matches: 7. Germline CDR1 is ENHRY and CDR2 is SYGVKD. CDR3 length: 16 amino acids. The CDR3 protein is CAISAGTSGVTYEQYF. In DNA form, the CDR3 reads TGTGCCATCAGCGCAGGGACTAGCGGGGTGACCTACGAGCAGTACTTC.

The chain employs TRBV7-9 and TRBJ1-1, with TRBD1 matching over 7 bases. The CDR3 totals 17 residues. Losses at the gene ends were 5 bases for V and 1 base for J; bases not matched to a gene: 13. The V gene's germline CDR1 is SEHNR and CDR2 FQNEAQ (reference sequence). The CDR3 reads CASSPSSGGASNTEAFF. The CDR3 nucleotides are TGTGCCAGCAGCCCAAGCTCAGGGGGAGCTTCGAACACTGAAGCTTTCTTT.

The chain has TRBV2 and TRBJ1-4, with D unresolved. CDR1 is SNHLY and CDR2 is FYNNEI in the germline V gene. This CDR3 region has 19 residues. Trimming stripped 7 bases from V and 3 bases from J, with 27 bases between. Here the CDR3 reads CASIGIDGTSGAPNEKLFF. DNA of the CDR3: TGTGCCAGCATAGGGATAGACGGCACGTCAGGAGCTCCTAATGAAAAACTGTTTTTT.